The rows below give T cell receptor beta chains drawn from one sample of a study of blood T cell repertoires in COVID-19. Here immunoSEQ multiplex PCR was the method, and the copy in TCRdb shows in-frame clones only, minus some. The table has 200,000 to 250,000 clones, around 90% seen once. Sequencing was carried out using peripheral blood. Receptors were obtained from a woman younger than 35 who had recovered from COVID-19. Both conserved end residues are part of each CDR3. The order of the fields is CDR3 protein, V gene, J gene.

CASTTRGGSREDTQYF	TRBV4-1	TRBJ2-3
CASSTPSGRFNEQFF	TRBV6-5	TRBJ2-1
CSASFDRDYEQYF	TRBV20-1	TRBJ2-7
CASYKGAGDTEAFF	TRBV5-4	TRBJ1-1
CASSVEVAGGDEQFF	TRBV9	TRBJ2-1
CASSLRDSQETQYF	TRBV4-3	TRBJ2-5
CASSARDRVDYGYTF	TRBV25-1	TRBJ1-2
CASSSAGKTEAFF	TRBV5-6	TRBJ1-1
CASNQREADIQYF	TRBV2	TRBJ2-4
CASSFLGGITYEQYF	TRBV7-9	TRBJ2-7